This TCR beta chain was recovered during a study of cytomegalovirus exposure and HLA in healthy donors. Study-wide results and caveats: As a later analysis showed, several of the most significant clusters appeared to be linked to common viral pathogens. For TCR beta chains, V- and J-gene trimming was later linked to a missense DCLRE1C variant.

CDR3 size: 14 residues. With V trimmed by 2 bases and J by 4 bases, 5 bases remained unmatched. The germline gives CDR1 SGHRS, CDR2 YFSETQ. As concerns this clone: Its cognate antigen is unknown.

It was with 60 Vbeta and 13 Jbeta primers that the PCR ran. Using immunoSEQ multiplex PCR, the repertoire was profiled, and TCRdb retains in-frame clones only, with some absent. The sample holds some 91,000 clones, around 77% seen once. The TCR sequence derives from a man in his forties or fifties in good health and CMV-seronegative. The chain couples TRBV5-1 to TRBJ1-2, with 7 bases identical to TRBD1. The sequenced sample consisted of PBMCs. The CDR3 DNA reads TGCGCCAGCAGCTTACAGGGGATCGCCTATGGCTACACCTTC. Translated: CASSLQGIAYGYTF.